The 21 T cell receptor beta chains below all came from one sample that was sequenced in a study of T-cell memory formation after mild COVID-19. Via MiXCR, TCRdb re-called the 5' RACE reads, giving one row per CDR3 protein. The sample comprises under 350,000 distinct CDR3 sequences, under 20% of which are singletons, and around 23% rests with the top ten. The sequenced sample was PBMCs or a T cell subset sorted from them (not recorded which). The receptors shown here come from a man younger than 30 who had mild COVID-19 (a few samples of this study predate the infection). Cell type and time point are not known.

This chain links TRBV4-1 with TRBJ2-7; 9 nucleotides align to TRBD1. Unmatched junction bases numbered 2, after V lost 1 base and J lost 1 base. The germline V gene encodes CDR1 MGHRA and CDR2 YSYEKL. This CDR3 is built from 15 residues. Here the CDR3 reads CASSQGQGGSYEQYF. The CDR3 nucleotides are TGCGCCAGCAGCCAAGGACAGGGGGGTTCCTACGAGCAGTACTTC.

This clonotype appeared many times. The chain has TRBV11-2 and TRBJ1-6; 8 bases align to TRBD1. Germline trimming cut 5 bases from V and 6 bases from J; bases unmatched to any gene: 9. This CDR3 region has 16 residues. Germline V CDR1 and CDR2: SGHAT, FQNNGV. The CDR3 reads CASSPNLGQANSPLHF. In DNA, the CDR3 is TGTGCCAGCAGCCCTAACTTGGGACAGGCTAATTCACCCCTCCACTTT. Complete variable domain (other parts from reference TRBV11-2 and TRBJ1-6): EAGVAQSPRYKIIEKRQSVAFWCNPISGHATLYWYQQILGQGPKLLIQFQNNGVVDDSQLPKDRFSAERLKGVDSTLKIQPAKLEDSAVYLCASSPNLGQANSPLHFGNGTRLTVT.

This clonotype has only a few counts. This chain uses TRBV5-1 with TRBJ2-2; perhaps TRBD1 as D (6 bases). The CDR3 spans 15 residues. From germline, CDR1 is SGHRS and CDR2 YFSETQ. V was cut by 0 bases and J by 6 bases, with 12 bases left in between. The CDR3 loop is CASSLEGPGAGELFF. DNA of the CDR3: TGCGCCAGCAGCTTGGAGGGGCCAGGGGCCGGGGAGCTGTTTTTT.

V usage is TRBV5-1 and J usage is TRBJ2-5; 9 bases agree with TRBD2. The CDR3 contains 14 residues. Trimming at V came to 4 bases and at J to 5 bases, leaving 6 bases not matched to a gene. Germline loops: CDR1 SGHRS, CDR2 YFSETQ. CDR3 nucleotide sequence: TGCGCCAGCAGCGAAGGACTAGCGATGGAGACCCAGTACTTC. The encoded protein is CASSEGLAMETQYF.

This clonotype was detected only a few times. This chain connects TRBV7-2 to TRBJ2-1, with TRBD2 identical over 10 bases. The V gene end was trimmed by 3 bases and the J gene end by 11 bases; junction bases not matched to a gene: 10. The CDR3 spans 15 residues. CDR1 SGHTA and CDR2 FQGNSA come from the germline V gene. The CDR3 sequence: CASSLGLAMHLKQFF. The CDR3, as DNA: TGTGCCAGCAGCTTGGGACTAGCGATGCATCTGAAGCAGTTCTTC.

There are many counts of this clonotype. V and J are TRBV4-3 and TRBJ2-7, with a weak D call TRBD1 (5 bases). Per the germline V gene, CDR1 is LGHNA and CDR2 is YSLEER. The CDR3 is 13 residues long. Trimming left V 1 base short and J 6 bases short, with 10 bases between. CDR3 sequence: CASSQVQGGEQYV. CDR3 bases: TGCGCCAGCAGCCAAGTCCAGGGCGGCGAGCAGTACGTC.

This clonotype was seen once. The junction departs from the called germline gene at one end, perhaps through a read error. This chain connects TRBV3-1 to TRBJ2-1; 9 bases line up with TRBD2. This CDR3 is built from 14 residues. The germline V gene has CDR1 LGHDT and CDR2 YNNKEL (reference sequence). The CDR3 DNA reads as TGTGCCTGCAGCCAGCGGGGGGCCTGGACTGAGCAGTTCTTC. Translating it yields CACSQRGAWTEQFF.

V is TRBV20-1 and J is TRBJ1-2; D gene ambiguous. Trimming removed 6 bases at V and 8 bases at J, with 13 bases between. The CDR3 length is 11 residues. Germline assignment: CDR1 DFQATT and CDR2 SNEGSKA (reference sequence). The chain's CDR3 is CSARTREGYTF. CDR3 sequence (DNA): TGCAGTGCAAGGACCAGAGAGGGCTACACCTTC.

The CDR3 sequence is CASSQDLGGANYGYTF. The CDR3 DNA reads TGCGCCAGCAGCCAAGATTTAGGGGGGGCTAACTATGGCTACACCTTC. The chain joins TRBV4-3 to TRBJ1-2; the D gene is possibly TRBD1 (6 bases). Trimming removed 0 bases at V and 0 bases at J, with 11 bases between. The CDR3 loop spans 16 amino acids. The germline V gene has CDR1 LGHNA and CDR2 YSLEER.

For the CDR3, the DNA is TGTGCCAGCAGTTTGTTAGTGATGATGCAGTATTTT. Encoded protein: CASSLLVMMQYF. The chain couples TRBV12-3 or TRBV12-4 to TRBJ2-3; no firm D call. V was trimmed by 3 bases and J by 11 bases, leaving 12 bases between them. CDR3 length equals 12 residues.

V usage is TRBV6-5 and J usage is TRBJ1-2, with 9 bases matching TRBD1. Trimming at V came to 9 bases and at J to 0 bases, leaving 2 bases not matched to a gene. The CDR3 consists of 13 residues. Germline values: CDR1 MNHEY, CDR2 SVGAGI. CDR3 DNA sequence: TGTGCCAGTACAGGGGGCACTAACTATGGCTACACCTTC. Its translation: CASTGGTNYGYTF.

This clonotype has just a few counts. The chain links TRBV6-5 to TRBJ1-4, with a tentative D call TRBD1 (6 bases). Germline V gives CDR1 MNHEY, CDR2 SVGAGI. CDR3 length: 15 amino acids. V lost 6 bases and J 8 bases, leaving 19 bases between the germline ends. CDR3 region: CASRGTGTGKEKLFF. CDR3 coding DNA: TGTGCCAGCAGAGGTACAGGGACTGGGAAGGAAAAACTGTTTTTT.

The chain has TRBV20-1 and TRBJ1-3; D perhaps matches TRBD1 (5 bases). Germline values: CDR1 DFQATT, CDR2 SNEGSKA (reference sequence). This CDR3 is 14 amino acids long. V was clipped by 3 bases and J by 1 base, with 10 bases between them. The CDR3 DNA is TGCAGTGCTAGCTGGGACTTTTCTGGAAACACCATATATTTT. It specifies CSASWDFSGNTIYF.

The rearrangement links TRBV6-5 to TRBJ2-1; D perhaps matches TRBD2 (5 bases). From germline, CDR1 is MNHEY and CDR2 SVGAGI. V was clipped by 5 bases and J by 10 bases, with 15 bases between them. This CDR3 region has 13 residues. The CDR3 sequence is CASSHGVNGEQFF. DNA of the CDR3: TGTGCCAGCAGTCACGGGGTCAACGGAGAGCAGTTCTTC.

The table lists this clonotype with a count of one. J is TRBJ1-5 and V is TRBV2; 7 nucleotides match TRBD1. The V segment lost 8 bases and the J segment 6 bases; nucleotides outside the gene matches: 4. Per the germline V gene, CDR1 is SNHLY and CDR2 is FYNNEI. The CDR3 runs 12 residues. The CDR3 bases are TGTGCCAGCGGAAGGGGGCCTCAGCCCCAGCATTTT. Amino acids: CASGRGPQPQHF.

The V gene is TRBV28, the J gene TRBJ1-3; D unclear. The V end lost 3 bases, the J end lost 4 bases, and 10 bases lay between the germline ends. CDR1 and CDR2 (germline): MDHEN, SYDVKM. This CDR3 comprises 14 residues. CDR3 in DNA: TGTGCCAGCAGTTTCCTGGGCGACGGAAACACCATATATTTT. It codes for CASSFLGDGNTIYF.

Many counts were recorded for this clonotype. The chain carries TRBV7-8 and TRBJ1-6; D remains ambiguous. Trimming stripped 4 bases from V and 8 bases from J, with 9 bases between. The germline CDR1 and CDR2 sequences are SGHVS and FQNEAQ. This CDR3 has 13 residues. The CDR3 DNA follows: TGTGCCAGCAGCTACAACAGCGATTCACCCCTCCACTTT. Translating gives CASSYNSDSPLHF.

The chain couples TRBV29-1 to TRBJ2-3, with D possibly TRBD1 on 5 matching bases. The CDR3 contains 17 residues. Trimming removed 3 bases from V and 2 bases from J, with 21 bases in between. The germline V gene encodes CDR1 SQVTM and CDR2 ANQGSEA. The CDR3 here is CSVEPRYEGVPTDTQYF. DNA of the CDR3: TGCAGCGTTGAGCCCAGATATGAAGGGGTCCCCACAGATACGCAGTATTTT.

This clonotype was seen a handful of times. The gene calls are TRBV20-1 and TRBJ2-4; D gene uncertain. The CDR3 length is 15 residues. The V gene's germline CDR1 is DFQATT and CDR2 SNEGSKA (reference sequence). V gave up 3 bases and J gave up 0 bases, with 12 bases separating them. The DNA of the CDR3 is TGCAGTGCTAGGAACAGTGGGGTAGCCAAAAACATTCAGTACTTC. Its protein is CSARNSGVAKNIQYF.

This clonotype was recorded only once. The chain joins TRBV29-1 to TRBJ1-2; 8 bases agree with TRBD1. The CDR3 runs to 11 residues. J was trimmed by 10 bases and V by 6 bases; bases with no gene match: 7. Germline V lookup: CDR1 SQVTM, CDR2 ANQGSEA. The CDR3 DNA reads TGCAGCGTCCCCGGACAGGGAGACTACACCTTC. Its protein product is CSVPGQGDYTF.

This clonotype has only a few counts. The J gene is TRBJ2-1, the V gene TRBV7-9, with 8 bases aligning to TRBD2. CDR1 SEHNR and CDR2 FQNEAQ come from the germline V gene (reference sequence). V was clipped by 3 bases and J by 5 bases; unmatched bases: 3. The length of the CDR3 is 14 residues. DNA of the CDR3: TGTGCCAGCAGCTTGGGACTAGATAACAATGAGCAGTTCTTC. Its protein is CASSLGLDNNEQFF.